The entry below gives a single TCR beta chain sequence along with its context. The data originate from a study of blood T cell repertoires in COVID-19. Trimming left V 7 bases short and J 3 bases short, with 16 bases between. CDR1 SNHLY and CDR2 FYNNEI come from the germline V gene. This CDR3 region has 14 residues. Method: immunoSEQ multiplex PCR; TCRdb's copy keeps in-frame clones and lacks some. The table includes some 220,000 clones, 65% to 85% detected once. This sequence originates from a human donor in a cohort sampled during active COVID-19. Sequencing input: peripheral blood. The genes are TRBV2 and TRBJ2-7; weak D call: TRBD2 (5 bases). The CDR3 DNA sequence: TGTGCCAGCACTGCCGAATACGGGGACTACGAGCAGTACTTC. Residues: CASTAEYGDYEQYF. The entire variable domain, with the rest obtained from reference TRBV2 and TRBJ2-7, is as follows: EPEVTQTPSHQVTQMGQEVILRCVPISNHLYFYWYRQILGQKVEFLVSFYNNEISEKSEIFDDQFSVERPDGSNFTLKIRSTKLEDSAMYFCASTAEYGDYEQYFGPGTRLTVT.